What follows are 21 T cell receptor beta chains derived from one specimen sequenced in a study of blood T cell repertoires in COVID-19. Produced via immunoSEQ multiplex PCR; TCRdb's table is partial and in-frame only. The sample carries roughly 270,000 clones, almost 85% recorded once. The sequenced sample consisted of peripheral blood. The receptors come from a man aged 50 or older with active or convalescent COVID-19.

This clone was recorded once. The chain carries TRBV7-9 and TRBJ1-2, with 9 bases aligning to TRBD1. The CDR3 length is 13 residues. Germline CDR1 reads SEHNR; CDR2 reads FQNEAQ (reference sequence). Trimming took 4 bases from V and 7 from J; bases not matched to a gene: 4. CDR3: CASSSGQGRGYTF. CDR3 nucleotides: TGTGCCAGCAGCTCGGGACAGGGTCGTGGCTACACCTTC.

This rearrangement joins TRBV7-3 to TRBJ2-7, with 9 bases aligning to TRBD1. The CDR3 is 13 residues long. CDR1 and CDR2 from the germline V gene are SGHTA and FQGTGA. V trimming: 1 base; J trimming: 7 bases; junction bases outside the gene matches: 2. Here the CDR3 reads CASSLSGTGEQYF. The DNA of the CDR3 is TGTGCCAGCAGCTTAAGCGGGACAGGGGAGCAGTACTTC.

The chain links TRBV4-2 to TRBJ1-4, with D tentatively TRBD1 (5 bases). The germline gives CDR1 LGHNA, CDR2 YNFKEQ. Trimming took off 1 base at V and 3 bases at J, with 24 bases between the two ends. The CDR3 is 20 amino acids. CDR3 residues: CASSQAGGYSLRGANEKLFF. CDR3 sequence (DNA): TGTGCCAGCAGCCAAGCTGGGGGGTACAGCCTCCGGGGGGCTAATGAAAAACTGTTTTTT.

J is TRBJ2-1 and V is TRBV4-2, with TRBD2 matching 11 bases. Unmatched junction bases numbered 6, after V lost 1 base and J lost 7 bases. The length of the CDR3 is 16 residues. Germline V gene sequence: CDR1 LGHNA, CDR2 YNFKEQ. The CDR3 loop is CASSQVTSGTRNEQFF. CDR3 sequence (DNA): TGTGCCAGCAGCCAAGTGACTAGCGGGACTAGGAATGAGCAGTTCTTC.

The chain combines TRBV10-3 with TRBJ2-7; 9 bases are shared with TRBD2. V lost 4 bases and J lost 4; bases outside the gene matches: 8. In germline, CDR1 is ENHRY, CDR2 SYGVKD. This CDR3 is 15 amino acids long. The CDR3 nucleotides read TGTGCCATCAGTGGTAGCGGGAGACGGGAATACGAGCAGTACTTC. It is translated as CAISGSGRREYEQYF.

This chain connects TRBV7-8 to TRBJ2-3; D is possibly TRBD1 (6 bases). The V gene's germline CDR1 is SGHVS and CDR2 FQNEAQ. Trimming left V 5 bases short and J 0 bases short, with 12 bases between. The CDR3 is made up of 15 amino acids. The CDR3 sequence is CASSRGTFSTDTQYF. Here the CDR3 DNA reads TGTGCCAGCAGCCGTGGGACATTCAGCACAGATACGCAGTATTTT.

The chain uses TRBV6-1 and TRBJ2-2, with 9 bases identical to TRBD1. The CDR3 sequence is 15 residues long. V shed 2 bases and J 7 bases; nucleotides not matched to a gene: 5. Looked up from germline, CDR1 is MNHNS and CDR2 is SASEGT. The CDR3 loop is CASSEWTGVGGELFF. In DNA, the CDR3 is TGTGCCAGCAGTGAATGGACAGGGGTTGGCGGGGAGCTGTTTTTT.

V and J are TRBV5-1 and TRBJ2-7, with 7 nucleotides matching TRBD1. This CDR3 has 14 residues. V dropped 4 bases and J dropped 4; count of bases not matched to a gene: 8. Germline-derived CDR1 and CDR2 are SGHRS and YFSETQ. The CDR3 is CASSPPGQWYEQYF. The CDR3 coding sequence is TGCGCCAGCAGCCCGCCGGGACAGTGGTACGAGCAGTACTTC. The variable domain in full, completed from reference TRBV5-1 and TRBJ2-7, reads KAGVTQTPRYLIKTRGQQVTLSCSPISGHRSVSWYQQTPGQGLQFLFEYFSETQRNKGNFPGRFSGRQFSNSRSEMNVSTLELGDSALYLCASSPPGQWYEQYFGPGTRLTVT.

This chain uses TRBV6-5 with TRBJ2-1, with 9 bases that match TRBD1. The CDR3 length is 15 residues. Unmatched junction bases numbered 3, after V lost 6 bases and J lost 0 bases. Germline assignment: CDR1 MNHEY and CDR2 SVGAGI. The CDR3 region has the DNA TGTGCCAGCAGCGGGACAGGGAGCTCCTACAATGAGCAGTTCTTC. This codes for CASSGTGSSYNEQFF.

This CDR3 reads CASSFPNSGARGNTQYF. CDR3 in DNA: TGTGCCAGCAGCTTCCCCAATAGCGGGGCCCGTGGCAATACGCAGTATTTT. The chain combines TRBV5-4 with TRBJ2-3; 8 bases map to TRBD2. Germline V gene sequence: CDR1 SGHNT, CDR2 YYREEE (reference sequence). This CDR3 contains 17 residues. The V segment lost 2 bases and the J segment 7 bases; nucleotides outside the gene matches: 15.

V is TRBV11-3 and J is TRBJ2-1; TRBD1 agrees at 12 bases. This CDR3 comprises 15 residues. The ends lost 5 bases at V and 6 bases at J; junction bases unmatched: 5. Germline V gives CDR1 SGHNT, CDR2 YENEEA. The CDR3 protein is CASSRGDRGLNEQFF. Written as DNA, the CDR3 is TGTGCCAGCAGCCGCGGGGACAGGGGGCTCAATGAGCAGTTCTTC.

The chain couples TRBV6-6 to TRBJ2-1; possible D gene TRBD2, 7 bases. This CDR3 is 14 amino acids long. The V and J ends lost 2 bases and 8 bases respectively, with 13 bases between them. The germline V gene encodes CDR1 MNHNY and CDR2 SVGAGI (reference sequence). CDR3 sequence (DNA): TGTGCCAGCAGTTACCCCGAGGGGGGGGATGAGCAGTTCTTC. Encoded protein: CASSYPEGGDEQFF.

This rearrangement joins TRBV30 to TRBJ2-1; D might be TRBD2 (7 bases). The V end was cut by 5 bases, the J end by 3 bases, with 14 bases between. The CDR3 consists of 14 residues. CDR1 is GTSNPN and CDR2 is SVGIG in the germline V gene (reference sequence). This CDR3 is CAWVGGTNYNEQFF. In DNA, the CDR3 is TGTGCCTGGGTGGGAGGGACAAACTACAATGAGCAGTTCTTC.

V gene TRBV7-8 combines with J gene TRBJ2-1; 10 bases agree with TRBD2. CDR3 length: 15 amino acids. V dropped 2 bases and J dropped 7; count of bases not matched to a gene: 5. Germline V gene lookup returns CDR1 SGHVS and CDR2 FQNEAQ. CDR3 DNA: TGTGCCAGCAGCTTAATAGCGGGAGGTTTGAATGAGCAGTTCTTC. It encodes CASSLIAGGLNEQFF.

The chain has TRBV28 and TRBJ2-1; 8 bases line up with TRBD1. The trim removed 5 bases at V and 5 bases at J, leaving 11 bases unmatched. The CDR3 runs 16 residues. Germline loops: CDR1 MDHEN, CDR2 SYDVKM. DNA for the CDR3: TGTGCCAGCAGTCCCCACCCCGGACAGGGACACAATGAGCAGTTCTTC. It translates to CASSPHPGQGHNEQFF. The full variable domain, its missing parts supplied by reference TRBV28 and TRBJ2-1, is DVKVTQSSRYLVKRTGEKVFLECVQDMDHENMFWYRQDPGLGLRLIYFSYDVKMKEKGDIPEGYSVSREKKERFSLILESASTNQTSMYLCASSPHPGQGHNEQFFGPGTRLTVL.

The chain uses TRBV18 and TRBJ2-6, with D possibly matching TRBD1 (5 bases). Germline V gives CDR1 KGHSH, CDR2 LQKENI. V shed 4 bases and J shed 0 bases, with 19 bases lying between them. The CDR3 has 19 residues. CDR3 DNA: TGTGCCAGCTCACTCATGACAGCCCCGAGAAGCTCTGGGGCCAACGTCCTGACTTTC. Protein sequence: CASSLMTAPRSSGANVLTF. The full variable domain, with the rest looked up from reference TRBV18 and TRBJ2-6, is NAGVMQNPRHLVRRRGQEARLRCSPMKGHSHVYWYRQLPEEGLKFMVYLQKENIIDESGMPKERFSAEFPKEGPSILRIQQVVRGDSAAYFCASSLMTAPRSSGANVLTFGAGSRLTVL.

The V and J genes are TRBV10-3 and TRBJ2-1; 9 nucleotides match TRBD1. This CDR3 is built from 14 residues. The V gene end was trimmed by 9 bases and the J gene end by 3 bases; junction bases not matched to a gene: 6. Germline V gene data show CDR1 as ENHRY and CDR2 as SYGVKD. CDR3 sequence (DNA): TGTGCCATTACAGGGGGCATTAACTACAATGAGCAGTTCTTC. Translation: CAITGGINYNEQFF.

This chain uses TRBV18 with TRBJ2-7; 7 positions match TRBD1. This CDR3 comprises 15 residues. Germline V gene sequence: CDR1 KGHSH, CDR2 LQKENI. V trimming: 0 bases; J trimming: 5 bases; junction bases outside the gene matches: 7. DNA of the CDR3: TGTGCCAGCTCACCACCGGGACAGCCTCTAAACGAGCAGTACTTC. It specifies CASSPPGQPLNEQYF.

The chain combines TRBV12-3 or TRBV12-4 with TRBJ1-2; D remains ambiguous. CDR3 length: 13 residues. Trimming took 3 bases from V and 6 from J, leaving 11 bases between them. For the CDR3, the DNA is TGTGCCAGCAGTTTTGAGGAGGCTAATGGCTACACCTTC. Its translation: CASSFEEANGYTF.

This sequence joins TRBV7-9 and TRBJ1-6; unclear D gene. Germline loops: CDR1 SEHNR, CDR2 FQNEAQ (reference sequence). V shed 2 bases and J shed 8 bases, with 7 bases lying between them. This CDR3 has 13 residues. The CDR3 DNA is TGTGCCAGCAGCTTATCCCCATATTCACCCCTCCACTTT. Translating it yields CASSLSPYSPLHF.

The chain couples TRBV7-6 to TRBJ2-7; 7 positions agree with TRBD2. The CDR3 contains 17 residues. The V segment lost 0 bases and the J segment 2 bases; nucleotides outside the gene matches: 10. Germline V gene sequence: CDR1 SGHVS, CDR2 FNYEAQ. CDR3 sequence: CASSLARAGALPYEQYF. For the CDR3, the DNA is TGTGCCAGCAGCTTAGCGAGGGCGGGAGCCCTCCCCTACGAGCAGTACTTC.